Listed below are T cell receptor beta chains from one sample, sequenced in a study of shared clonotypes between healthy human individuals. The table came from immunoSEQ multiplex PCR; TCRdb's copy has only in-frame clones and leaves some out. The data contain 2 million to 2.5 million clones, 85% to 95% of them singletons. Source material: naive CD4+ T cells from PBMCs. The source is a young man in good health. Some clones in this sample may be carry-over from other donors' samples. The CDR3 runs from the conserved cysteine through the conserved F or W. A D gene is named only where the DNA matches it firmly. Size tells how often a clone was seen (once, few, many) or the class of an expanded clone, and some rows leave it out.

clone_size	v_call	j_call	d_call	cdr3_nt	cdr3_aa
NA	TRBV5-4	TRBJ2-5	TRBD1	TGTGCCAGCAGAACCCGACAGGGGACGGAGACCCAGTACTTC	CASRTRQGTETQYF
NA	TRBV5-4	TRBJ1-4	NA	TGTGCCAGCAGCTTAAATGAAAAACTGTTTTTT	CASSLNEKLFF
NA	TRBV6-5	TRBJ2-7	NA	TGTGCCAGTTCACAAGGGGGGAATGGGCAGTACTTC	CASSQGGNGQYF
NA	TRBV25-1	TRBJ2-3	TRBD2	TGTGCCAGCAGAATAGCGGGAGGCGCCACAGATACGCAGTATTTT	CASRIAGGATDTQYF
NA	TRBV10-1	TRBJ2-1	TRBD2	TGCGCCAGCATGCCTAGCGGGAGTACTGAGCAGTTCTTC	CASMPSGSTEQFF
NA	TRBV9	TRBJ2-5	NA	TGTGCCAGCAGCGTCGGCCGGGGCCAAGAGACCCAGTACTTC	CASSVGRGQETQYF
NA	TRBV28	TRBJ1-2	NA	TGTGCCAGCAGTTTATATCCCCAGGGAGGAGGCTATGGCTACACCTTC	CASSLYPQGGGYGYTF
NA	TRBV19	TRBJ1-2	NA	TGTGCCAGTAGTAAAACTCCGGACACCGTCAAAAACTATGGCTACACCTTC	CASSKTPDTVKNYGYTF
NA	TRBV6-1	TRBJ2-3	TRBD2	TGTGCCAACGGCGGGGGGGGAGGGCGCACAGATACGCAGTATTTT	CANGGGGGRTDTQYF
NA	TRBV28	TRBJ1-4	TRBD1	TGTGCCAGCAGACGGACAGGGGTCGAACTGTTTTTT	CASRRTGVELFF
NA	TRBV28	TRBJ1-4	NA	TGTGCCCACAGCGGGGGTGGGAACGAAAAACTGTTTTTT	CAHSGGGNEKLFF
NA	TRBV28	TRBJ1-5	NA	TGTGCCACCGCTGAAACAGGGACCCATAGCAATCAGCCCCAGCATTTT	CATAETGTHSNQPQHF
once	TRBV6-1	TRBJ1-5	TRBD1	TGTGCCAGCAGTGAAGCACCGGGACAGCCCCAGCCCCAGCATTTT	CASSEAPGQPQPQHF
NA	TRBV18	TRBJ2-3	NA	TGTGCCAGCTCACCCCTGGCAGGAGTTTTAGATACGCAGTATTTT	CASSPLAGVLDTQYF
NA	TRBV13	TRBJ2-5	NA	TGTGCCAGCAGCTTAAACTTCCAAGAGACCCAGTACTTC	CASSLNFQETQYF
NA	TRBV2	TRBJ2-3	NA	TGTGCCAGCAGTGTACTACTTAGCACAGATACGCAGTATTTT	CASSVLLSTDTQYF
NA	TRBV7-8	TRBJ1-5	NA	TGTGCCAGCAGCTTAGCACTTAGCAATCAGCCCCAGCATTTT	CASSLALSNQPQHF
NA	TRBV5-1	TRBJ2-7	TRBD2	TGCGCCAGCAGCCCGTCTGCCCCCACTAGCGGCCGCTACGAGCAGTACTTC	CASSPSAPTSGRYEQYF
NA	TRBV29-1	TRBJ2-1	NA	TGCAGCGTTGAGGCCAGGGCAAGTATCAATGAGCAGTTCTTC	CSVEARASINEQFF
NA	TRBV4-2	TRBJ2-7	NA	TGTGCCAGCAGCCAAGATTTTGCAGGGATGAGCTCCTACGAGCAGTACTTC	CASSQDFAGMSSYEQYF
NA	TRBV27	TRBJ2-7	TRBD1	TGTGCCAGCAGTTCTAGGGAACAGGGGCCCCCCTACGAGCAGTACTTC	CASSSREQGPPYEQYF
NA	TRBV30	TRBJ2-5	TRBD2	TGTGCCTGGAGTGTACAAAGTAGCGGGACAAGACGAGAGACCCAGTACTTC	CAWSVQSSGTRRETQYF
NA	TRBV4-1	TRBJ1-5	TRBD1	TGCGCCAGCAGCCAAGCTAGAGGACAGGGAGATAGCAATCAGCCCCAGCATTTT	CASSQARGQGDSNQPQHF